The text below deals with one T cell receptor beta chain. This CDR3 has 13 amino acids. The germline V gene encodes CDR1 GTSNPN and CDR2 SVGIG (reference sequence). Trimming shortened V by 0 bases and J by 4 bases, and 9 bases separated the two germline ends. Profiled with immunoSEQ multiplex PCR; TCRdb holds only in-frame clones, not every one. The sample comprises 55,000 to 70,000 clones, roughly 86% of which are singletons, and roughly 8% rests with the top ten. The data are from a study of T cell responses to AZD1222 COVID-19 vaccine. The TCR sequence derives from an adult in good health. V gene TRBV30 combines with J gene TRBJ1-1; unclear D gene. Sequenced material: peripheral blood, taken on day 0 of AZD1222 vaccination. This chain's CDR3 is CAWSVLPGTEAFF. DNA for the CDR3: TGTGCCTGGAGTGTACTCCCAGGCACTGAAGCTTTCTTT. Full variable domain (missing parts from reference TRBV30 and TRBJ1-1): SQTIHQWPATLVQPVGSPLSLECTVEGTSNPNLYWYRQAAGRGLQLLFYSVGIGQISSEVPQNLSASRPQDRQFILSSKKLLLSDSGFYLCAWSVLPGTEAFFGQGTRLTVV.